Given below is one TCR beta chain in context. What it recognizes is unknown. The sample originates from a study of T-cell memory formation after mild COVID-19. CDR3 size: 17 residues. V was clipped by 5 bases and J by 3 bases, with 20 bases between them. Germline V gene data show CDR1 as SGHTA and CDR2 as FQGNSA. TCRdb analysed the 5' RACE reads with MiXCR anew, one entry per CDR3 protein. The table includes roughly 480,000 distinct CDR3 sequences, about 23% detected once. Findings of the study overall: A second wave expanding day 15 to 37 was CD4+-biased; contracting clones were balanced.

The sequenced sample consisted of PBMCs or a T cell subset sorted from them (not recorded which). The chain carries TRBV7-2 and TRBJ1-5, with a weak D call TRBD1 (5 bases). The clonotype comes from an adult woman who had mild COVID-19 (a few samples of this study predate the infection). Cell type and time point are not known. CDR3 protein: CASSPLGTFSSNQPQHF. Here the CDR3 DNA reads TGTGCCAGCAGCCCCCTCGGGACCTTTAGCTCCAATCAGCCCCAGCATTTT.